This T cell receptor beta chain comes out of a study of T cell responses to AZD1222 COVID-19 vaccine. Study observations and caveats: A rise in Spike-specific TCR breadth and depth followed two AZD1222 doses. Only six or seven AZD1222 recipients were seropositive at baseline. Nearly half of spike-specific TCRs reportedly go after variant regions that carry no mutations. Repertoire sampling was restricted to post-peak T cell response timepoints.

V was clipped by 4 bases and J by 8 bases, with 17 bases between them. This CDR3 spans 14 amino acids. The germline gives CDR1 MNHEY, CDR2 SVGEGT. To note about this clone: The target antigen is unknown.

The protocol was immunoSEQ multiplex PCR, while the TCRdb copy is restricted to in-frame clones and leaves out a portion. The sample carries over 150,000 clones, around 90% recorded once. Sequences were derived from peripheral blood, sampled on day 0 of AZD1222 vaccination. The V call is TRBV6-2 or TRBV6-3, the J call TRBJ1-2; D is unresolved. The receptor comes from an adult in good health. This chain's CDR3 is CASSFGFTSGGYTF. The CDR3 bases are TGTGCCAGCAGTTTTGGATTTACGTCGGGAGGCTACACCTTC.